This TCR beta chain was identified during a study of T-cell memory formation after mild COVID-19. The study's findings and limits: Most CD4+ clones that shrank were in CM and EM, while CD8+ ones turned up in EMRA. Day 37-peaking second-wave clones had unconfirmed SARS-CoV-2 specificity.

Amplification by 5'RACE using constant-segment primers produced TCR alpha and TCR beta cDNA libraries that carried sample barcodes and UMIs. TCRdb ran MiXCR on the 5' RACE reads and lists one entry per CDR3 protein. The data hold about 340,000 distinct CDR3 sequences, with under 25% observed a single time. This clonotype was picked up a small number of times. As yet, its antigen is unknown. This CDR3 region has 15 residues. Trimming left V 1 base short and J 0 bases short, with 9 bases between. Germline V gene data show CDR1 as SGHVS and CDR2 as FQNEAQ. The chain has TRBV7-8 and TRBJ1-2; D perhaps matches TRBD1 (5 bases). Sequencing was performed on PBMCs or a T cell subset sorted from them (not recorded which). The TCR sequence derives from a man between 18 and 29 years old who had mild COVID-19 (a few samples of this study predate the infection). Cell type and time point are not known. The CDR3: CASSLGGWTNYGYTF. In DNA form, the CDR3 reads TGTGCCAGCAGCTTAGGGGGCTGGACTAACTATGGCTACACCTTC.